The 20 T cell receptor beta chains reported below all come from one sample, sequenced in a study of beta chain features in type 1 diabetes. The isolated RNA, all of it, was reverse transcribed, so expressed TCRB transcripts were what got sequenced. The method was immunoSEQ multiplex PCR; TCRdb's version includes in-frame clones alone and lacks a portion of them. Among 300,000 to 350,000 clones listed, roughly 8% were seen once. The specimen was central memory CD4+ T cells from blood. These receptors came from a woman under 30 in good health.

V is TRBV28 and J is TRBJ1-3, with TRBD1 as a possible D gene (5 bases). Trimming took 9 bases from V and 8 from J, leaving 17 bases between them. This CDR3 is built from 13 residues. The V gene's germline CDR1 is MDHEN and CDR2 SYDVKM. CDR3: CASMVRGADTIYF. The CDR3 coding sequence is TGTGCCAGTATGGTGAGGGGTGCAGACACCATATATTTT.

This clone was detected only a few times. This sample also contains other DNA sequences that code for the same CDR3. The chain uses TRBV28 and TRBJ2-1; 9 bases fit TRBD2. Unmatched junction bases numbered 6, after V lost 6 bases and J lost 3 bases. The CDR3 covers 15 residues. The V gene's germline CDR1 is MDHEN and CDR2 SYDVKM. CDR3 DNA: TGTGCCAGCAGCCCCGGGACTAGCCGCTACAATGAGCAGTTCTTC. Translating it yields CASSPGTSRYNEQFF.

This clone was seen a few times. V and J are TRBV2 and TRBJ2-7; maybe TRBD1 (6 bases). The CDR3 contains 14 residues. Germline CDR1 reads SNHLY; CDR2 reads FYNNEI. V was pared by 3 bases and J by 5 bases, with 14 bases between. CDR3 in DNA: TGTGCCAGCAGTGACAAAACAGGGTACGACGAGCAGTACTTC. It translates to CASSDKTGYDEQYF.

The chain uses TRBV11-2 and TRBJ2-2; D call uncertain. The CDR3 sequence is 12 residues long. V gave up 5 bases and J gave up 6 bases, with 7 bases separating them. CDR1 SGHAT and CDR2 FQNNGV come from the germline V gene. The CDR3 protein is CASSHESGELFF. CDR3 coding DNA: TGTGCCAGCAGCCACGAATCCGGGGAGCTGTTTTTT.

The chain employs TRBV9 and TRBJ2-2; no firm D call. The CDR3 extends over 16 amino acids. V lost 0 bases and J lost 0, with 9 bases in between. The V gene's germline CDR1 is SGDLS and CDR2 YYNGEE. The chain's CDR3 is CASSVARFANTGELFF. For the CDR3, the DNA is TGTGCCAGCAGCGTAGCCCGCTTCGCGAACACCGGGGAGCTGTTTTTT.

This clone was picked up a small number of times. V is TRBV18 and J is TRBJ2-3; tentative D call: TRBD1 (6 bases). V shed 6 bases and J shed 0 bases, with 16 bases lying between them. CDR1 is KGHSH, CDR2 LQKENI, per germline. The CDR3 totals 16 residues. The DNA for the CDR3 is TGTGCCAGCTCTTCAAACGGACAGCTTAGCACAGATACGCAGTATTTT. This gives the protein CASSSNGQLSTDTQYF.

The CDR3 nucleotides read TGTGCCAGCAGCGTGTCACGCACAGATACGCAGTATTTT. This sequence encodes CASSVSRTDTQYF. The chain has TRBV7-2 and TRBJ2-3; D is unresolved. The CDR3 extends over 13 amino acids. The V end lost 5 bases, the J end lost 1 base, and 7 bases lay between the germline ends. Germline lookup yields CDR1 SGHTA and CDR2 FQGNSA.

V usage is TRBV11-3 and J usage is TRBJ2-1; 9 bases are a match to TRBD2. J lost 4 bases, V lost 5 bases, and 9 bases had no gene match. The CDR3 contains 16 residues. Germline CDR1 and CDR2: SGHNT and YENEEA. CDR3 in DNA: TGTGCCAGCAGCCCTCACAGCGGGAGGTTATACAATGAGCAGTTCTTC. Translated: CASSPHSGRLYNEQFF.

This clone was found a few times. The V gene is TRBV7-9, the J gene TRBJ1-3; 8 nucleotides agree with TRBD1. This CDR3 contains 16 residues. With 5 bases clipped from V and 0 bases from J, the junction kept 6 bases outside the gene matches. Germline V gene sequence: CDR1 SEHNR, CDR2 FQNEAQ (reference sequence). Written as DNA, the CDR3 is TGTGCCAGCAGCCACGGACAGGGCATCTCTGGAAACACCATATATTTT. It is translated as CASSHGQGISGNTIYF.

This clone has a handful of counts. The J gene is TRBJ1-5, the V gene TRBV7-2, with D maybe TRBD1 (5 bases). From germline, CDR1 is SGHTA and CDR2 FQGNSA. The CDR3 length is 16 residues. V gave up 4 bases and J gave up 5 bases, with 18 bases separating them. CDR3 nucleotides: TGTGCCAGCAGCTCCCCTCCTGGGGCCGGTCATCAGCCCCAGCATTTT. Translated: CASSSPPGAGHQPQHF.

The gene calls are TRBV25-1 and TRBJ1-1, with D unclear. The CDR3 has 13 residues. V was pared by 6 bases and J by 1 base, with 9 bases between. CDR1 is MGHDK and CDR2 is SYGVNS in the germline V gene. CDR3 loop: CASRADGNTEAFF. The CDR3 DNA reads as TGTGCCAGCAGGGCGGACGGGAACACTGAAGCTTTCTTT.

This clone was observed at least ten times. The CDR3 protein is CASSQERQSDTQYF. The CDR3 nucleotides read TGCGCCAGCAGCCAAGAAAGGCAATCAGATACGCAGTATTTT. The J gene is TRBJ2-3, the V gene TRBV4-3, with D unclear. There are 14 residues in the CDR3. CDR1 LGHNA and CDR2 YSLEER come from the germline V gene. Trimming left V 0 bases short and J 4 bases short, with 8 bases between.

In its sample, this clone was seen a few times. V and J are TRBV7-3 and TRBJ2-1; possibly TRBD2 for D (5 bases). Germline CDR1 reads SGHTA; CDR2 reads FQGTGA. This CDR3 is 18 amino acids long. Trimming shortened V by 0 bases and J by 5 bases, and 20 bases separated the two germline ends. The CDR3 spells CASSLTPRRVGPHNEQFF. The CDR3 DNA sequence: TGTGCCAGCAGCTTAACCCCAAGGCGGGTGGGTCCCCACAATGAGCAGTTCTTC.

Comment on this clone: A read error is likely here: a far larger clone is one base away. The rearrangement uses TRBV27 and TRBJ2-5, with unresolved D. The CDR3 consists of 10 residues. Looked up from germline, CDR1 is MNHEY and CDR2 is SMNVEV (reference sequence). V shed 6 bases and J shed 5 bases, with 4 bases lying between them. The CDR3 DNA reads TGTGCCAGCAGACAGGAGACCCAGTACTTC. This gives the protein CASRQETQYF.

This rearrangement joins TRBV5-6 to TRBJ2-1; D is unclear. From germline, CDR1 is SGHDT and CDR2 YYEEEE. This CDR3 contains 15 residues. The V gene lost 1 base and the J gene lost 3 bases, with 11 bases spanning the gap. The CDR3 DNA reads TGTGCCAGCAGCTTGTACCTCAATCGCTACAATGAGCAGTTCTTC. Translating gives CASSLYLNRYNEQFF.

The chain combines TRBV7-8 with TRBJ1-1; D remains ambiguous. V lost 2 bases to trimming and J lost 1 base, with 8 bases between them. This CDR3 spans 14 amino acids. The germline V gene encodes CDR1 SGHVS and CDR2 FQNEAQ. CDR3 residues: CASSLNAWNTEAFF. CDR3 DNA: TGTGCCAGCAGCTTAAACGCGTGGAACACTGAAGCTTTCTTT.

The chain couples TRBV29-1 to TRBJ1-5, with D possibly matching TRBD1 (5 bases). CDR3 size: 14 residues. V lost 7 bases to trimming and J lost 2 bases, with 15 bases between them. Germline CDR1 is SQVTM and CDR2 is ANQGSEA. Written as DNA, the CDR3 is TGCAGCGCCACGACAGAGAATGGCAATCAGCCCCAGCATTTT. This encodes CSATTENGNQPQHF. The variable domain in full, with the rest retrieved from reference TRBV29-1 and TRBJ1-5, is SAVISQKPSRDICQRGTSLTIQCQVDSQVTMMFWYRQQPGQSLTLIATANQGSEATYESGFVIDKFPISRPNLTFSTLTVSNMSPEDSSIYLCSATTENGNQPQHFGDGTRLSIL.

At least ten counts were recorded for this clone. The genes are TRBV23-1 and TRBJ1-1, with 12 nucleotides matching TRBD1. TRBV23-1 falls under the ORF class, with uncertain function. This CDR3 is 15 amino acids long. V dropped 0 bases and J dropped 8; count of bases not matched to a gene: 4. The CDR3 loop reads CASSQSWGQGAEAFF. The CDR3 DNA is TGCGCCAGCAGTCAATCGTGGGGACAGGGGGCGGAAGCTTTCTTT.

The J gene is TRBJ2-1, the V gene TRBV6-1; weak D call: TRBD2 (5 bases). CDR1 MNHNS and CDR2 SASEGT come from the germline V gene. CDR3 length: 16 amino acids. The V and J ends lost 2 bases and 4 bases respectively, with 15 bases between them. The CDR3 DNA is TGTGCCAGCAGTGAATTTGGAGGTCCCCGGTACAATGAGCAGTTCTTC. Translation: CASSEFGGPRYNEQFF.

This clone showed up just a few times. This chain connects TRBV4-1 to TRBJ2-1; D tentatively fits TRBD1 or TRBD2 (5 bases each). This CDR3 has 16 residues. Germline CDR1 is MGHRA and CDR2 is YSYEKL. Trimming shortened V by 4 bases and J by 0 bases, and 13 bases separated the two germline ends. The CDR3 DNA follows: TGCGCCAGCAGCCCCGGGACCAGCACCTCCTACAATGAGCAGTTCTTC. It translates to CASSPGTSTSYNEQFF.